This TCR beta chain was captured in a study of blood T cells in healthy people across ages. Looked up from germline, CDR1 is MNHNS and CDR2 is SASEGT. The J segment lost 4 bases and the V segment lost 5 bases, leaving 2 bases of the junction unmatched. The CDR3 covers 13 residues. A second roughly 6 to 12 cycle PCR used barcoded and J-beta primers. In TCRdb, the 5' RACE reads were re-called with MiXCR into one record per CDR3 protein. The top ten clones hold roughly 22% of a sample with about 800,000 distinct CDR3 sequences, 58% of them seen once. This clonotype was found a few times. Sequenced sample: blood. This receptor was obtained from a man between 25 and 39 years old in good health. The chain is built from TRBV6-1 and TRBJ2-1, with 7 bases aligning to TRBD1. For the CDR3, the DNA is TGTGCCAGCAGTATGGGACAGTACAATGAGCAGTTCTTC. Residues: CASSMGQYNEQFF.